This is a list of T cell receptor beta chains from one sample in a study of neoadjuvant nivolumab and ipilimumab in lung cancer. The data were produced by immunoSEQ multiplex PCR, yet TCRdb's version contains in-frame clones alone and is incomplete. This table has some 37,000 clones, 80% to 90% appearing once. This material consisted of peripheral blood, taken before neoadjuvant nivolumab, alone or with ipilimumab. The origin of the receptors is an adult with non-small cell lung cancer. CDR3s include the opening cysteine and the closing phenylalanine or tryptophan. Fields, in order: CDR3 protein, CDR3 DNA, J gene, V gene, D gene, clone size. A D gene is named only where the DNA matches it firmly. Clone size, where shown, is once, few, many, or a class for clones that have expanded.

CDR3: CASTPGSNEQFF; DNA: TGTGCCAGCACCCCGGGGAGTAATGAGCAGTTCTTC; J: TRBJ2-1; V: TRBV6-6; D: -; size: -
CDR3: CASSPGQGYEKLFF; DNA: TGTGCCAGCAGTCCGGGACAAGGGTATGAAAAACTGTTTTTT; J: TRBJ1-4; V: TRBV6-1; D: -; size: -
CDR3: CASSSKGGLAGEETQYF; DNA: TGTGCCAGCAGTTCCAAAGGGGGACTAGCGGGAGAAGAGACCCAGTACTTC; J: TRBJ2-5; V: TRBV27; D: TRBD2; size: -
CDR3: CASTPPNGASETQYF; DNA: TGTGCCAGCACCCCCCCCAACGGGGCCTCGGAGACCCAGTACTTC; J: TRBJ2-5; V: TRBV6-5; D: -; size: -
CDR3: CASSYRDRAHEQYF; DNA: TGCGCCAGCAGCTACCGGGACAGGGCACACGAGCAGTACTTC; J: TRBJ2-7; V: TRBV5-1; D: TRBD1; size: few
CDR3: CASSSGLASGELFF; DNA: TGTGCCAGCAGTTCCGGACTAGCTTCCGGGGAGCTGTTTTTT; J: TRBJ2-2; V: TRBV28; D: TRBD2; size: -
CDR3: CASSARGGNEQYF; DNA: TGTGCCAGCAGTGCCCGCGGGGGAAACGAGCAGTACTTC; J: TRBJ2-7; V: TRBV6-1; D: TRBD2; size: -
CDR3: CASSEDFGLAGGRIYEQYF; DNA: TGTGCCAGCAGTGAAGATTTTGGGCTAGCGGGAGGTCGAATCTACGAGCAGTACTTC; J: TRBJ2-7; V: TRBV6-1; D: TRBD2; size: -
CDR3: CASSSTGHLLSNQPQHF; DNA: TGTGCCAGCAGTTCTACGGGACATTTACTCAGCAATCAGCCCCAGCATTTT; J: TRBJ1-5; V: TRBV5-6; D: -; size: -
CDR3: CASSVGVGAYEQYF; DNA: TGTGCCAGCAGCGTAGGAGTGGGGGCCTACGAGCAGTACTTC; J: TRBJ2-7; V: TRBV9; D: -; size: -
CDR3: CAWSHGDRAGTGELFF; DNA: TGTGCCTGGAGTCACGGGGACAGGGCAGGAACCGGGGAGCTGTTTTTT; J: TRBJ2-2; V: TRBV30; D: TRBD1; size: -
CDR3: CAWSAPVFLDTQYF; DNA: TGTGCCTGGAGTGCCCCGGTCTTCCTGGATACGCAGTATTTT; J: TRBJ2-3; V: TRBV30; D: -; size: -
CDR3: CASSFAQGASYTQYF; DNA: TGTGCCAGCAGCTTTGCACAGGGGGCCAGCTATACGCAGTATTTT; J: TRBJ2-3; V: TRBV7-2; D: TRBD1; size: -
CDR3: CASSVVSGRPGELFF; DNA: TGTGCCAGCAGCGTAGTAAGCGGGAGACCCGGGGAGCTGTTTTTT; J: TRBJ2-2; V: TRBV9; D: TRBD2; size: -
CDR3: CASRFSARRIADTQYF; DNA: TGTGCCAGCAGATTTAGCGCGAGGCGGATCGCAGATACGCAGTATTTT; J: TRBJ2-3; V: TRBV2; D: -; size: -
CDR3: CASSDLAGGPEDTQYF; DNA: TGTGCCAGCAGTGACTTAGCGGGAGGGCCTGAAGATACGCAGTATTTT; J: TRBJ2-3; V: TRBV6-4; D: TRBD2; size: -
CDR3: CSAGDNEQFF; DNA: TGCAGTGCGGGGGACAATGAGCAGTTCTTC; J: TRBJ2-1; V: TRBV20-1; D: -; size: -
CDR3: CASSYAGNSNQPQHF; DNA: TGTGCCAGCAGTTACGCAGGGAATAGCAATCAGCCCCAGCATTTT; J: TRBJ1-5; V: TRBV6-5; D: -; size: -
CDR3: CASSFGLTDTQYF; DNA: TGTGCCAGCAGCTTTGGACTCACAGATACGCAGTATTTT; J: TRBJ2-3; V: TRBV11-2; D: -; size: once
CDR3: CASSNSGRPTGELFF; DNA: TGTGCCAGCAGTAATAGCGGGAGGCCCACCGGGGAGCTGTTTTTT; J: TRBJ2-2; V: TRBV6-6; D: TRBD2; size: -
CDR3: CASSLLGLSTDTQYF; DNA: TGTGCCAGCAGCTTGCTTGGGCTCAGCACAGATACGCAGTATTTT; J: TRBJ2-3; V: TRBV5-6; D: -; size: -
CDR3: CASSMGGARQPQHF; DNA: TGTGCCAGTAGTATGGGGGGGGCTCGGCAGCCCCAGCATTTT; J: TRBJ1-5; V: TRBV19; D: -; size: -
CDR3: CASSSSSSGYEQYF; DNA: TGTGCCAGCAGCTCCTCCTCTAGCGGCTACGAGCAGTACTTC; J: TRBJ2-7; V: TRBV6-5; D: TRBD2; size: -
CDR3: CASSLEWHEQFF; DNA: TGTGCCAGCAGCTTAGAGTGGCATGAGCAGTTCTTC; J: TRBJ2-1; V: TRBV7-9; D: -; size: few
CDR3: CASSLDPAYNEQFF; DNA: TGCGCCAGCAGCTTGGATCCGGCCTACAATGAGCAGTTCTTC; J: TRBJ2-1; V: TRBV5-1; D: -; size: -
CDR3: CASSIFSARGSAKNIQYF; DNA: TGTGCCAGTAGTATTTTTTCCGCGCGGGGTTCGGCCAAAAACATTCAGTACTTC; J: TRBJ2-4; V: TRBV19; D: -; size: -
CDR3: CASSPLAGASYEQYF; DNA: TGTGCCAGCAGCCCACTAGCGGGGGCCTCCTACGAGCAGTACTTC; J: TRBJ2-7; V: TRBV5-5; D: TRBD2; size: -
CDR3: CASSAQGLVNTGELFF; DNA: TGTGCCAGCAGTGCGCAGGGGTTAGTTAACACCGGGGAGCTGTTTTTT; J: TRBJ2-2; V: TRBV6-1; D: -; size: -
CDR3: CASRADSYYEQYF; DNA: TGTGCCAGCAGGGCAGACAGCTACTACGAGCAGTACTTC; J: TRBJ2-7; V: TRBV14; D: -; size: -
CDR3: CASSSGQEASYEQYF; DNA: TGTGCCAGCAGCTCCGGACAGGAAGCCTCCTACGAGCAGTACTTC; J: TRBJ2-7; V: TRBV28; D: TRBD1; size: -
CDR3: CASSLGERSTGELFF; DNA: TGTGCCAGCAGCTTGGGGGAGAGGAGTACCGGGGAGCTGTTTTTT; J: TRBJ2-2; V: TRBV5-6; D: -; size: -
CDR3: CASSLAGAGGIGEQYF; DNA: TGTGCCAGCAGCTTGGCCGGGGCGGGAGGGATTGGCGAGCAGTACTTC; J: TRBJ2-7; V: TRBV5-4; D: TRBD2; size: -
CDR3: CASSLPGTGANVLTF; DNA: TGTGCCAGCAGCTTGCCAGGGACTGGGGCCAACGTCCTGACTTTC; J: TRBJ2-6; V: TRBV5-8; D: -; size: -
CDR3: CASSYSTGPGAQQYF; DNA: TGTGCCAGCAGTTACTCGACAGGGCCGGGAGCACAGCAGTACTTC; J: TRBJ2-7; V: TRBV6-5; D: -; size: -
CDR3: CASSLAGQGPNYGYTF; DNA: TGTGCCAGCAGCTTAGCGGGACAGGGTCCTAACTATGGCTACACCTTC; J: TRBJ1-2; V: TRBV7-9; D: TRBD1; size: -
CDR3: CASSLGGPIANYGYTF; DNA: TGTGCCAGCAGCTTAGGGGGCCCCATAGCTAACTATGGCTACACCTTC; J: TRBJ1-2; V: TRBV7-9; D: -; size: -
CDR3: CASSIMNNPTYEQYF; DNA: TGTGCCAGTAGTATCATGAACAACCCAACTTACGAGCAGTACTTC; J: TRBJ2-7; V: TRBV19; D: -; size: -
CDR3: CASSFSTDTQYF; DNA: TGTGCCAGCAGCTTCAGCACAGATACGCAGTATTTT; J: TRBJ2-3; V: TRBV25-1; D: -; size: -
CDR3: CASSPLHEETQYF; DNA: TGTGCCAGCAGCCCACTTCATGAGGAGACCCAGTACTTC; J: TRBJ2-5; V: TRBV13; D: -; size: -
CDR3: CASSSRLAGGPETQYF; DNA: TGTGCCAGCAGCTCACGACTAGCGGGAGGGCCAGAGACCCAGTACTTC; J: TRBJ2-5; V: TRBV11-2; D: TRBD2; size: -
CDR3: CASSEAGGGINEQFF; DNA: TGTGCCAGCAGTGAAGCTGGCGGCGGCATCAATGAGCAGTTCTTC; J: TRBJ2-1; V: TRBV6-1; D: -; size: -
CDR3: CAWTVGQETQYF; DNA: TGTGCCTGGACGGTGGGACAAGAGACCCAGTACTTC; J: TRBJ2-5; V: TRBV30; D: -; size: -
CDR3: CASSGTSVFPYEQYF; DNA: TGTGCCAGCAGCGGCACTAGCGTGTTCCCCTACGAGCAGTACTTC; J: TRBJ2-7; V: TRBV28; D: TRBD2; size: -
CDR3: CASREGLNEQFF; DNA: TGTGCCAGCCGGGAGGGTTTGAATGAGCAGTTCTTC; J: TRBJ2-1; V: TRBV6-5; D: TRBD2; size: -
CDR3: CSVSGEEMNTEAFF; DNA: TGCAGCGTCTCTGGGGAGGAAATGAACACTGAAGCTTTCTTT; J: TRBJ1-1; V: TRBV29-1; D: -; size: -
CDR3: CSGQGASARNEQFF; DNA: TGCAGCGGACAGGGGGCTAGCGCTCGGAATGAGCAGTTCTTC; J: TRBJ2-1; V: TRBV29-1; D: TRBD1; size: -
CDR3: CASSIGLGHSYEQYF; DNA: TGTGCCAGTAGTATAGGTTTGGGGCACTCCTACGAGCAGTACTTC; J: TRBJ2-7; V: TRBV19; D: -; size: -
CDR3: CASTPIARGANVLTF; DNA: TGTGCCAGCACCCCTATTGCCAGGGGAGCCAACGTCCTGACTTTC; J: TRBJ2-6; V: TRBV11-2; D: -; size: -
CDR3: CASSPLSGVDTEAFF; DNA: TGTGCCAGCTCACCGTTGTCAGGGGTGGACACTGAAGCTTTCTTT; J: TRBJ1-1; V: TRBV18; D: -; size: -
CDR3: CASSLRVGGAGNTIYF; DNA: TGTGCCAGCAGCTTACGTGTGGGGGGCGCTGGAAACACCATATATTTT; J: TRBJ1-3; V: TRBV7-8; D: -; size: -
CDR3: CASSLAGTGPNYGYTF; DNA: TGTGCCAGCAGCTTGGCCGGGACAGGGCCTAACTATGGCTACACCTTC; J: TRBJ1-2; V: TRBV11-2; D: TRBD1; size: -
CDR3: CASSSLRGLTEAFF; DNA: TGTGCCAGCAGTTCTCTCAGGGGGCTAACTGAAGCTTTCTTT; J: TRBJ1-1; V: TRBV27; D: TRBD1; size: -
CDR3: CASSLVRAETQYF; DNA: TGTGCCAGCAGCTTGGTCAGGGCAGAGACCCAGTACTTC; J: TRBJ2-5; V: TRBV5-4; D: -; size: -
CDR3: CASSRPTGETQYF; DNA: TGTGCCAGCAGCCGTCCCACGGGCGAGACCCAGTACTTC; J: TRBJ2-5; V: TRBV13; D: -; size: -